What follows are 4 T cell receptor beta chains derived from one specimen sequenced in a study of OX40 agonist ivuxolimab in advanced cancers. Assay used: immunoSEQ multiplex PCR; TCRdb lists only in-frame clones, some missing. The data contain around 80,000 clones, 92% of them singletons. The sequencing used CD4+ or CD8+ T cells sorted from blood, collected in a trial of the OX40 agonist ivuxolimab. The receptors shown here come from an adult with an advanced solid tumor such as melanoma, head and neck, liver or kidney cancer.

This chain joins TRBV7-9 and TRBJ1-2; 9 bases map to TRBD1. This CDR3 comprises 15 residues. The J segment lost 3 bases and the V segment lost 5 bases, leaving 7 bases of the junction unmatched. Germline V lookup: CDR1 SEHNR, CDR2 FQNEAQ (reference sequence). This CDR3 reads CASSPRDRDHYGYTF. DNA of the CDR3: TGTGCCAGCAGCCCCAGGGACAGGGACCACTATGGCTACACCTTC.

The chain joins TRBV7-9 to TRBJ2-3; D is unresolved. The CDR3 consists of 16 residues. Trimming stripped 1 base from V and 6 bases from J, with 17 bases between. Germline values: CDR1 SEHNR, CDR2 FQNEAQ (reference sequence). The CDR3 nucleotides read TGTGCCAGCAGCTTAGACCCTGAGGAAAAAGGGGATACGCAGTATTTT. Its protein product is CASSLDPEEKGDTQYF.

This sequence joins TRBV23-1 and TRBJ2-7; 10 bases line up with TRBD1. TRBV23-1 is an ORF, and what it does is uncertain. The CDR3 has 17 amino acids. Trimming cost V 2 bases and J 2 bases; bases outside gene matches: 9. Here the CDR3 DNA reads TGCGCCAGCAGTCAACTCTTAGGACAGGGGGTTACCTACGAGCAGTACTTC. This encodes CASSQLLGQGVTYEQYF.

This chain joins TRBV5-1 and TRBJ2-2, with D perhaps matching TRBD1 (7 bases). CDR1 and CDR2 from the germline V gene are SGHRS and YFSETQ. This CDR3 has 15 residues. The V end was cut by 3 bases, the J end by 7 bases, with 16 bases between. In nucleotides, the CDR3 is TGCGCCAGCAGCTCGTCAGGGGGGCCTGGCGGGGAGCTGTTTTTT. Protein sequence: CASSSSGGPGGELFF.